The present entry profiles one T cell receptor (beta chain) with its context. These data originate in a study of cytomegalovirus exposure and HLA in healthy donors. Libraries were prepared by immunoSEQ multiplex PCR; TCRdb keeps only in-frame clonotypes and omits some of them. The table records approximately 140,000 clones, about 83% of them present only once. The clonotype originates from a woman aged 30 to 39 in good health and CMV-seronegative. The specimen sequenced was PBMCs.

The CDR3 coding sequence is TGCGCCAGCAGCCCAGGCCCCCGACAGGGAGAGCCGCGCAATGAGCAGTTCTTC. Translation: CASSPGPRQGEPRNEQFF. The V gene is TRBV5-1, the J gene TRBJ2-1; TRBD1 matches at 7 bases. The V gene's germline CDR1 is SGHRS and CDR2 YFSETQ. V gave up 4 bases and J gave up 6 bases; unmatched junction bases: 19. This CDR3 region has 18 residues.